This paragraph covers one T cell receptor beta chain sequence. These data belong to a study of OX40 agonist ivuxolimab in advanced cancers. Patients with autoimmune history or systemic immunosuppression were excluded. Produced via immunoSEQ multiplex PCR; TCRdb's table is partial and in-frame only. The table records 30,000 to 45,000 clones, around 86% of them present only once. This clonotype was sampled from an adult with an advanced solid tumor such as melanoma, head and neck, liver or kidney cancer. This specimen consisted of CD4+ or CD8+ T cells sorted from blood, obtained in a trial of the OX40 agonist ivuxolimab.

CDR3 nucleotide sequence: TGTGCCAGCAGCACTACAGGAGACCCTAGGGAGCAGTACTTC. Translating it yields CASSTTGDPREQYF. The V call is TRBV7-9, the J call TRBJ2-7; perhaps TRBD1 as D (5 bases). The CDR3 sequence is 14 residues long. Trimming stripped 5 bases from V and 7 bases from J, with 18 bases between. Germline assignment: CDR1 SEHNR and CDR2 FQNEAQ (reference sequence).